This TCR beta chain comes out of a study of cytomegalovirus exposure and HLA in healthy donors. Trimming stripped 4 bases from V and 1 base from J, with 14 bases between. The CDR3 has 15 residues. The V gene's germline CDR1 is SGHRS and CDR2 YFSETQ. The PCR ran on 60 Vbeta and 13 Jbeta primers. Using immunoSEQ multiplex PCR, the repertoire was profiled, and TCRdb retains in-frame clones only, with some absent. Counted here are 130,000 or so clones, around 90% occurring once; the ten biggest clones make up 0.45% to 0.6%. This sequence joins TRBV5-1 and TRBJ1-1, with D maybe TRBD1 (5 bases). The sequenced material came from PBMCs. The TCR sequence derives from a woman aged 40 to 50 in good health and CMV-seronegative. The CDR3 DNA sequence: TGCGCCAGCAGCCTAGGGTCTAGGGGGAACACTGAAGCTTTCTTT. It specifies CASSLGSRGNTEAFF. The full variable domain, with the rest looked up from reference TRBV5-1 and TRBJ1-1, is KAGVTQTPRYLIKTRGQQVTLSCSPISGHRSVSWYQQTPGQGLQFLFEYFSETQRNKGNFPGRFSGRQFSNSRSEMNVSTLELGDSALYLCASSLGSRGNTEAFFGQGTRLTVV.